This T cell receptor beta chain was obtained from a study of blood T cell repertoires in COVID-19. As for the study in general: Nucleic acid was either cDNA or gDNA, and it came from T cells, B-cell-depleted T cells, or PBMCs.

CDR3 length equals 17 residues. Germline assignment: CDR1 SGHTA and CDR2 FQGNSA. Trimming pared 0 bases from V and 9 bases from J, leaving 18 bases between. Sequencing used immunoSEQ multiplex PCR; TCRdb keeps in-frame clones, though not all of them. Found here are 250,000 to 300,000 clones, 85% to 90% of them singletons; the top ten hold 2.1%. The chain joins TRBV7-2 to TRBJ1-6; the D is unclear. Sequencing used peripheral blood. This receptor was obtained from an older woman with COVID-19, enrolled during active disease. The CDR3 is CASSLAATGGLGSPLHF. The CDR3 region has the DNA TGTGCCAGCAGCTTAGCGGCTACGGGAGGGCTTGGTTCACCCCTCCACTTT.